This TCR beta chain appears in the sequencing data of a study of tumor-infiltrating lymphocytes in primary liver carcinoma. About the research overall: The patients, men and women alike, were aged 30 to 69 years. Lesions, classed as T1-T3 N0M0, spanned roughly 4.2 to 11 cm across.

The germline gives CDR1 SGHAT, CDR2 FQNNGV. The CDR3 extends over 15 amino acids. Findings and limits, study-wide: Tumor region pairs outstripped tumor-adjacent and tumor-blood pairs in overlap.

Regarding this clonotype: Its antigen remains unknown. At one end, the junction sequence differs from germline, possibly due to a read error.

Total RNA and DNA came together from approximately 20-30 mg of bulk tissue without cell sorting. Every patient had chronic HBV infection and was treatment-naive. Starting material of 500 to 600 ng total RNA yielded TCR beta cDNA via a constant-region primer. Libraries of TCR beta came from three nested multiplex PCR rounds with slightly modified ARM-PCR. For around 9 cycles apiece, the opening two PCR rounds ran with TRBV1-TRBV30 forward primers and a C-beta reverse primer. Using its own MiXCR run on the multiplex PCR reads, TCRdb lists one record per CDR3 protein. Found here are more than 100,000 distinct CDR3 sequences, about two thirds of them singletons; the top ten hold roughly 8.1%.

Material for sequencing was tumor-adjacent normal liver tissue. The origin of this receptor is a woman aged 55-70 years with primary liver carcinoma and hepatitis B virus infection. V is TRBV11-2 and J is TRBJ2-7; maybe TRBD1 (5 bases). The CDR3 spells CAISFKATTGYEQYF. In DNA, the CDR3 is TGCGCCATTAGCTTTAAAGCTACCACAGGCTACGAGCAGTACTTC.